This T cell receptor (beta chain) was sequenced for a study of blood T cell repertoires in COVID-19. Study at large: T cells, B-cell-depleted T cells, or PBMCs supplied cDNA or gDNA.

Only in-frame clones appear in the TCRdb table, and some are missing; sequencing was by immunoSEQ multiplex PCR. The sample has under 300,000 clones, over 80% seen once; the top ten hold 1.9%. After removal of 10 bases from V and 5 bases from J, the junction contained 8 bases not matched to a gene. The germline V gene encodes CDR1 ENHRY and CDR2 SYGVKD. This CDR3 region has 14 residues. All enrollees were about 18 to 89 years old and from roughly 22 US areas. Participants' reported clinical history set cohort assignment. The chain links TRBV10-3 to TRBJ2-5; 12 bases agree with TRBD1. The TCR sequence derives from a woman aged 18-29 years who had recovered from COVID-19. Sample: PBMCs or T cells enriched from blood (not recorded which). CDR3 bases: TGTGCCACCACGGGACAGGGGGCAACGGAGACCCAGTACTTC. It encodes CATTGQGATETQYF.